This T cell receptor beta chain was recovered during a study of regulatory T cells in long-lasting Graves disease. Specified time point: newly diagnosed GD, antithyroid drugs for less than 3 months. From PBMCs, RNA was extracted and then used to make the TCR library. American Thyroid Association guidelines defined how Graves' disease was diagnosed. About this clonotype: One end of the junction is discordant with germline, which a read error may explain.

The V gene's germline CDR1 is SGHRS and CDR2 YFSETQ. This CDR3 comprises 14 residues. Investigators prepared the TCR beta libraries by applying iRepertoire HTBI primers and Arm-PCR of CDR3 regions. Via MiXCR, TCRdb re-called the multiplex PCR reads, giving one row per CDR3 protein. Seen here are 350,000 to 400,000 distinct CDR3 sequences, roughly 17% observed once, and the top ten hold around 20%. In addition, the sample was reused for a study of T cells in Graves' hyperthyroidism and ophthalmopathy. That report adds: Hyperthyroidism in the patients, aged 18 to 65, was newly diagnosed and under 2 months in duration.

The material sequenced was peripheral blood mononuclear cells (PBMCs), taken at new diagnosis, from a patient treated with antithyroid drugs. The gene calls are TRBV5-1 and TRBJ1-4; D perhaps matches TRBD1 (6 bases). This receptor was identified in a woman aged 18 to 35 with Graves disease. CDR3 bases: TGTGCCAGCAGCCCTGGACAGCGTAATGAAAAACTGTTTTTT. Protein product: CASSPGQRNEKLFF.